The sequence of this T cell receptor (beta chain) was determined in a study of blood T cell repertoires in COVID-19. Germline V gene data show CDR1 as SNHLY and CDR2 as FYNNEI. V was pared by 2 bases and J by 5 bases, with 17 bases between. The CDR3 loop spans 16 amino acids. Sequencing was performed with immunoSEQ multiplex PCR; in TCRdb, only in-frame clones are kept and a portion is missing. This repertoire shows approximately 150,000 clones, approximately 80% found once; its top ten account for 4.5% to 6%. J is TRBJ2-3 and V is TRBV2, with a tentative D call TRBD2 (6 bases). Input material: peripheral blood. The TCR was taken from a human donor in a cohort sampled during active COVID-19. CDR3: CASSESAPGEGDTQYF. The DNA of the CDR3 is TGTGCCAGCAGTGAATCGGCGCCGGGGGAAGGAGATACGCAGTATTTT.